One sample yielded the 25 T cell receptor beta chains listed below, sequenced in a study of T cell responses to AZD1222 COVID-19 vaccine. Using immunoSEQ multiplex PCR, the repertoire was profiled, and TCRdb retains in-frame clones only, with some absent. In the table there are about 160,000 clones, around 90% of which are singletons. The sample here was peripheral blood, taken 28 days after the second AZD1222 dose. These receptors were obtained from an adult who received the AZD1222 COVID-19 vaccine.

The CDR3: CATSSAEYMGDRGRDYGYTF. CDR3 DNA sequence: TGTGCCACCAGCAGTGCGGAATACATGGGGGACAGGGGGCGAGACTATGGCTACACCTTC. The chain employs TRBV15 and TRBJ1-2; TRBD1 matches 12 bases. Trimming took 3 bases from V and 3 from J; bases not matched to a gene: 17. The CDR3 runs 20 residues. The germline gives CDR1 LNHNV, CDR2 YYDKDF (reference sequence).

The chain employs TRBV2 and TRBJ2-7; 13 bases line up with TRBD2. The V gene's germline CDR1 is SNHLY and CDR2 FYNNEI. V lost 8 bases, J lost 3 bases, and 10 bases stayed unmatched. The CDR3 is made up of 16 amino acids. Here the CDR3 DNA reads TGTGCCAGCGGAGGACTAGCGGGAGATATCTTCTACGAGCAGTACTTC. Protein: CASGGLAGDIFYEQYF.

The chain has TRBV27 and TRBJ2-7; D might be TRBD2 (5 bases). The germline V gene has CDR1 MNHEY and CDR2 SMNVEV (reference sequence). This CDR3 is 14 amino acids long. With 7 bases removed from V and 3 bases from J, the gap between germline ends came to 16 bases. The DNA for the CDR3 is TGTGCCAGCAAGGACGGGGTAGAGTTCTACGAGCAGTACTTC. This translates into CASKDGVEFYEQYF.

This chain joins TRBV19 and TRBJ2-1; 14 positions match TRBD2. Germline CDR1 is LNHDA and CDR2 is SQIVND (reference sequence). This CDR3 is built from 18 residues. V shed 5 bases and J 4 bases; nucleotides not matched to a gene: 10. CDR3 loop: CASSLGTSGSSPYNEQFF. As DNA, the CDR3 is TGTGCCAGTAGTCTCGGGACTAGCGGGAGTTCGCCTTACAATGAGCAGTTCTTC.

J is TRBJ1-2 and V is TRBV7-6; TRBD1 agrees at 7 bases. This CDR3 has 15 residues. V lost 4 bases and J lost 9; bases outside the gene matches: 14. Germline CDR1 reads SGHVS; CDR2 reads FNYEAQ. CDR3 residues: CASSSRLQGSGSYTF. CDR3 sequence (DNA): TGTGCCAGCAGCTCCAGATTACAGGGGTCGGGAAGCTACACCTTC.

The V and J genes are TRBV10-3 and TRBJ1-2; TRBD1 is a possible D gene (6 bases). Trimming cost V 4 bases and J 0 bases, with 33 bases left between them. The germline CDR1 and CDR2 sequences are ENHRY and SYGVKD. CDR3 length: 22 residues. CDR3 sequence (DNA): TGTGCCATCAGTGGCACTATTGGGGCAGGGGCCTCCTCACCACTAGCTAACTATGGCTACACCTTC. It is translated as CAISGTIGAGASSPLANYGYTF.

The rearrangement uses TRBV27 and TRBJ2-3; D gene unclear. Germline V lookup: CDR1 MNHEY, CDR2 SMNVEV (reference sequence). This CDR3 is built from 13 residues. V was pared by 8 bases and J by 4 bases, with 13 bases between. CDR3 sequence reads: CASGYTFADTQYF. The CDR3 DNA follows: TGTGCCAGCGGCTACACTTTCGCAGATACGCAGTATTTT.

V is TRBV2 and J is TRBJ2-1; 8 nucleotides align to TRBD2. Germline assignment: CDR1 SNHLY and CDR2 FYNNEI. V gave up 6 bases and J gave up 9 bases; unmatched junction bases: 10. The CDR3 runs 14 residues. The CDR3 protein is CASSIGLAPFEQFF. The CDR3 bases are TGTGCCAGCAGCATCGGACTAGCCCCCTTTGAGCAGTTCTTC.

V and J are TRBV6-5 and TRBJ1-5; tentative D call: TRBD1 (6 bases). CDR1 and CDR2 (germline): MNHEY, SVGAGI. Trimming shortened V by 4 bases and J by 10 bases, and 14 bases separated the two germline ends. The CDR3 contains 13 residues. The DNA for the CDR3 is TGTGCCAGCAGTTGGGTACAGGGTCAACCCCAGCATTTT. This sequence encodes CASSWVQGQPQHF.

This chain connects TRBV5-1 to TRBJ1-1; D is uncertain. The length of the CDR3 is 15 residues. The germline V and J ends were trimmed by 0 bases and 2 bases, with 11 bases remaining between them. CDR1 and CDR2 (germline): SGHRS, YFSETQ. The CDR3 loop is CASSLEGSANTEAFF. DNA of the CDR3: TGCGCCAGCAGCTTGGAAGGGTCAGCAAACACTGAAGCTTTCTTT.

V usage is TRBV5-1 and J usage is TRBJ1-1, with 12 bases identical to TRBD1. Germline CDR1 is SGHRS and CDR2 is YFSETQ. CDR3 length: 15 amino acids. Trimming at V came to 1 base and at J to 8 bases, leaving 6 bases not matched to a gene. The CDR3 DNA reads TGCGCCAGCAGCTTGAAGGGACAGGGGGCCTCCGAAGCTTTCTTT. Protein sequence: CASSLKGQGASEAFF.

V usage is TRBV10-1 and J usage is TRBJ2-1, with 10 bases lining up with TRBD1. Germline V gene sequence: CDR1 WNHNN, CDR2 SYGVQD (reference sequence). The CDR3 runs to 18 residues. J lost 4 bases, V lost 0 bases, and 9 bases had no gene match. The CDR3 bases are TGCGCCAGCAGTGAGTCGAGCGGACCGGGACAGGGGTACAATGAGCAGTTCTTC. It codes for CASSESSGPGQGYNEQFF.

This clone was seen a handful of times. The gene calls are TRBV7-6 and TRBJ2-1, with D unresolved. Trimming took off 2 bases at V and 2 bases at J, with 10 bases between the two ends. The CDR3 extends over 15 amino acids. Germline V gene lookup returns CDR1 SGHVS and CDR2 FNYEAQ. CDR3 sequence reads: CASSLLQGPYNEQFF. CDR3 DNA sequence: TGTGCCAGCAGCTTACTTCAAGGGCCCTACAATGAGCAGTTCTTC.

The V call is TRBV10-2, the J call TRBJ1-2; 7 bases align to TRBD1. Germline-derived CDR1 and CDR2 are WSHSY and SAAADI. With V trimmed by 6 bases and J by 8 bases, 12 bases remained unmatched. This CDR3 is built from 14 residues. The CDR3 bases are TGCGCCAGCAGCCCGGGACAGTCTTTGGGGGGCTACACCTTC. This codes for CASSPGQSLGGYTF.

Concerning this clone: This sample also contains other DNA sequences that code for the same CDR3. V usage is TRBV6-5 and J usage is TRBJ2-7; the match to TRBD2 covers 12 bases. V lost 6 bases and J lost 2; bases outside the gene matches: 2. Looked up from germline, CDR1 is MNHEY and CDR2 is SVGAGI. The CDR3 contains 14 residues. The CDR3 DNA reads as TGTGCCAGCAGGGGACTAGCGGGCGCCTACGAGCAGTACTTC. Its translation: CASRGLAGAYEQYF.

J is TRBJ1-1 and V is TRBV6-5; the D gene is possibly TRBD1 (6 bases). From germline, CDR1 is MNHEY and CDR2 SVGAGI. This CDR3 is 13 amino acids long. The V gene lost 5 bases and the J gene lost 11 bases, with 18 bases spanning the gap. CDR3 in amino acids: CASSRTAPVVAFF. In nucleotides, the CDR3 is TGTGCCAGCAGTAGGACAGCACCTGTGGTCGCTTTCTTT.

The J gene is TRBJ2-7, the V gene TRBV7-6, with D unclear. CDR1 SGHVS and CDR2 FNYEAQ come from the germline V gene. V was pared by 4 bases and J by 6 bases, with 13 bases between. The CDR3 covers 13 residues. CDR3 sequence: CASSYDGSREQYF. CDR3 sequence (DNA): TGTGCCAGCAGCTACGACGGGTCCCGCGAGCAGTACTTC.

This clone was counted once. This chain connects TRBV11-2 to TRBJ1-6; D is uncertain. The V gene lost 4 bases and the J gene lost 6 bases, with 13 bases spanning the gap. Germline assignment: CDR1 SGHAT and CDR2 FQNNGV. The CDR3 has 15 residues. The CDR3 bases are TGTGCCAGCAGCTACGGATTCGCCGGTAATTCACCCCTCCACTTT. It specifies CASSYGFAGNSPLHF.

The rearrangement joins TRBV5-4 to TRBJ2-7; TRBD2 matches at 8 bases. Germline V gene sequence: CDR1 SGHNT, CDR2 YYREEE (reference sequence). After removal of 4 bases from V and 7 bases from J, the junction contained 10 bases not matched to a gene. There are 14 residues in the CDR3. The CDR3 reads CASSMTSAKGEQYF. CDR3 bases: TGTGCCAGCAGCATGACTAGCGCAAAGGGTGAGCAGTACTTC.

The V and J genes are TRBV12-3 or TRBV12-4 and TRBJ1-2; D may be TRBD1 (5 bases). The CDR3 is 13 amino acids. The V end was cut by 3 bases, the J end by 8 bases, with 13 bases between. The CDR3 spells CASSFGDQGGYTF. In nucleotides, the CDR3 is TGTGCCAGCAGTTTTGGTGATCAGGGAGGCTACACCTTC.

The gene calls are TRBV6-5 and TRBJ2-7; tentatively, D is TRBD2 (6 bases). Germline V gene data show CDR1 as MNHEY and CDR2 as SVGAGI. The V gene lost 5 bases and the J gene lost 3 bases, with 17 bases spanning the gap. This CDR3 region has 15 residues. The CDR3 bases are TGTGCCAGCAGTACGTTACCGGGGGATATCTACGAGCAGTACTTC. Protein: CASSTLPGDIYEQYF.

CDR3 nucleotides: TGTGCCAGCAGCTTCCTTGGTGCTTTGGCGGGGGTAACCTACGAGCAGTACTTC. It codes for CASSFLGALAGVTYEQYF. The chain carries TRBV11-2 and TRBJ2-7; 7 nucleotides align to TRBD2. The germline CDR1 and CDR2 sequences are SGHAT and FQNNGV. The CDR3 spans 18 residues. V lost 3 bases and J lost 2; bases outside the gene matches: 16.

The genes are TRBV7-9 and TRBJ1-1; D remains unclear. Germline CDR1 is SEHNR and CDR2 is FQNEAQ (reference sequence). V lost 1 base to trimming and J lost 1 base, with 4 bases between them. This CDR3 spans 13 amino acids. CDR3 sequence (DNA): TGTGCCAGCAGCTTAGTGGGGAACACTGAAGCTTTCTTT. It translates to CASSLVGNTEAFF.

This rearrangement joins TRBV19 to TRBJ1-2, with 7 positions matching TRBD1. Germline values: CDR1 LNHDA, CDR2 SQIVND (reference sequence). The CDR3 spans 13 residues. V shed 6 bases, J shed 2 bases, and the junction held 3 bases outside the gene matches. The CDR3 bases are TGTGCCAGTAGGTCGACAGGGAACTATGGCTACACCTTC. Protein sequence: CASRSTGNYGYTF. The full variable domain, rest sourced from reference TRBV19 and TRBJ1-2, is DGGITQSPKYLFRKEGQNVTLSCEQNLNHDAMYWYRQDPGQGLRLIYYSQIVNDFQKGDIAEGYSVSREKKESFPLTVTSAQKNPTAFYLCASRSTGNYGYTFGSGTRLTVV.

The J gene is TRBJ1-1, the V gene TRBV12-5, with a tentative D call TRBD1 (6 bases). The V gene lost 8 bases and the J gene lost 5 bases, with 18 bases spanning the gap. CDR1 and CDR2 (germline): LGHNT, FRNRAP. CDR3 length: 14 residues. CDR3 nucleotides: TGTGCTAGTTCCTACCCGATAGGGGGAACTGAAGCTTTCTTT. It encodes CASSYPIGGTEAFF.